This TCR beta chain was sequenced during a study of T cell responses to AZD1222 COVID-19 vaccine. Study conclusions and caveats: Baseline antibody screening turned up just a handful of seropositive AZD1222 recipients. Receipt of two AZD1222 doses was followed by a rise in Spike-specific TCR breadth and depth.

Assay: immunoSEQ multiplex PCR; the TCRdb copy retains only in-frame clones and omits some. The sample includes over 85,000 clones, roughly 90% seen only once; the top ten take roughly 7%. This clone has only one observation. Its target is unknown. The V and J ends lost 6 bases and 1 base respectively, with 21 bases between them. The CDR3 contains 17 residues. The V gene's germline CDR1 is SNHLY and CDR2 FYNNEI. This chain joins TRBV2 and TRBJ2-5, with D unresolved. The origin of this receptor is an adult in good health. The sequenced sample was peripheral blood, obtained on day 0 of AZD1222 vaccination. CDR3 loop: CASRAKVYSGFQETQYF. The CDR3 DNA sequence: TGTGCCAGCAGGGCTAAGGTGTACAGTGGCTTCCAAGAGACCCAGTACTTC.